The 30 T cell receptor beta chains below were found in one sample sequenced in a study of blood T cell repertoires in COVID-19. The assay was immunoSEQ multiplex PCR, and TCRdb's table has in-frame clones only and misses some. The table has fewer than 250,000 clones, 80% to 90% seen once. Sequenced input: PBMCs or T cells enriched from blood (not recorded which). Source of these receptors: a young man in a cohort exposed to, infected with or recovered from COVID-19 (not recorded which).

V and J are TRBV6-5 and TRBJ2-4; D is possibly TRBD1 (6 bases). Germline CDR1 is MNHEY and CDR2 is SVGAGI. Deletions cut 2 bases from V and 7 bases from J, with 9 bases between. There are 13 residues in the CDR3. The CDR3 sequence: CASSYGTNNIQYF. CDR3 bases: TGTGCCAGCAGTTACGGGACAAATAACATTCAGTACTTC.

The J gene is TRBJ2-3, the V gene TRBV5-6; 8 positions agree with TRBD2. The CDR3 has 15 amino acids. Germline assignment: CDR1 SGHDT and CDR2 YYEEEE. The junction had 7 bases not matched to a gene; V was cut back by 4 bases and J by 3 bases. In nucleotides, the CDR3 is TGTGCCAGCAGCCTCATAGCGGGAACTACAGATACGCAGTATTTT. Translation: CASSLIAGTTDTQYF.

The gene calls are TRBV10-3 and TRBJ1-2; D gene ambiguous. Germline V CDR1 and CDR2: ENHRY, SYGVKD. Trimming removed 3 bases at V and 5 bases at J, with 7 bases between. This CDR3 has 12 amino acids. CDR3 sequence: CAISEQLYGYTF. For the CDR3, the DNA is TGTGCCATCAGTGAACAGCTTTATGGCTACACCTTC.

This chain joins TRBV11-2 and TRBJ2-1; TRBD2 matches at 10 bases. The CDR3 loop spans 16 amino acids. Germline lookup yields CDR1 SGHAT and CDR2 FQNNGV. The V segment lost 1 base and the J segment 5 bases; nucleotides outside the gene matches: 5. CDR3 sequence reads: CASSLATSGKDNEQFF. The CDR3 DNA is TGTGCCAGCAGCTTAGCAACTAGCGGGAAGGACAATGAGCAGTTCTTC.

The chain is built from TRBV27 and TRBJ2-1; tentative D call: TRBD1 (5 bases). V was trimmed by 5 bases and J by 13 bases, leaving 12 bases between them. CDR1 and CDR2 (germline): MNHEY, SMNVEV (reference sequence). The CDR3 extends over 11 amino acids. The DNA for the CDR3 is TGTGCCAGCAGTGGGGCTGTGGGCCAGTTCTTC. Protein product: CASSGAVGQFF.

J is TRBJ2-5 and V is TRBV28; TRBD2 aligns across 10 bases. V dropped 7 bases and J dropped 4; count of bases not matched to a gene: 12. Germline CDR1 is MDHEN and CDR2 is SYDVKM. This CDR3 is 16 amino acids long. The CDR3 DNA is TGTGCCAGCATGGCTAGCGGGAGCCTTTGGGGAGAGACCCAGTACTTC. Translation: CASMASGSLWGETQYF.

The chain uses TRBV11-2 and TRBJ2-3; 7 bases fit TRBD2. This CDR3 has 15 residues. The germline CDR1 and CDR2 sequences are SGHAT and FQNNGV. Germline trimming cut 5 bases from V and 9 bases from J; bases unmatched to any gene: 14. The CDR3 sequence is CASSPVGGRDPTQYF. In DNA, the CDR3 is TGTGCCAGCAGCCCAGTGGGCGGGAGAGACCCAACGCAGTATTTT.

The chain recombines TRBV5-1 with TRBJ2-5; TRBD2 is a possible D gene (5 bases). Trimming pared 1 base from V and 3 bases from J, leaving 7 bases between. This CDR3 is built from 13 residues. Germline-derived CDR1 and CDR2 are SGHRS and YFSETQ. DNA of the CDR3: TGCGCCAGCAGCTTGCAAGCGGAAGAGACCCAGTACTTC. Residues: CASSLQAEETQYF. Full variable domain (remainder filled in from reference TRBV5-1 and TRBJ2-5): KAGVTQTPRYLIKTRGQQVTLSCSPISGHRSVSWYQQTPGQGLQFLFEYFSETQRNKGNFPGRFSGRQFSNSRSEMNVSTLELGDSALYLCASSLQAEETQYFGPGTRLLVL.

The rearrangement links TRBV6-2 or TRBV6-3 to TRBJ2-1; the D is unclear. The CDR3 extends over 19 amino acids. Germline CDR1 and CDR2: MNHEY and SVGEGT. V was clipped by 6 bases and J by 0 bases, with 24 bases between them. The CDR3 DNA follows: TGTGCCAGCAGCAAGTTACCCGCTAGAGATTATAGCTCCTACAATGAGCAGTTCTTC. Protein: CASSKLPARDYSSYNEQFF.

This clone was seen a few times. The gene calls are TRBV25-1 and TRBJ2-7, with 7 bases lining up with TRBD1. V was clipped by 7 bases and J by 2 bases; unmatched bases: 8. The germline V gene has CDR1 MGHDK and CDR2 SYGVNS. This CDR3 contains 14 residues. The CDR3 sequence: CASMGDQGAYEQYF. The CDR3 nucleotides read TGTGCCAGCATGGGGGACCAGGGGGCCTACGAGCAGTACTTC.

The chain combines TRBV27 with TRBJ2-2; TRBD2 aligns across 7 bases. Trimming removed 4 bases from V and 4 bases from J; junction bases left unmatched: 9. CDR1 is MNHEY and CDR2 is SMNVEV in the germline V gene (reference sequence). The CDR3 covers 16 residues. The CDR3: CASSWGGTPSTGELFF. The DNA for the CDR3 is TGTGCCAGCAGTTGGGGGGGGACCCCGAGCACCGGGGAGCTGTTTTTT.

The chain joins TRBV19 to TRBJ2-6; the D gene is possibly TRBD2 (5 bases). The germline CDR1 and CDR2 sequences are LNHDA and SQIVND (reference sequence). Trimming took 9 bases from V and 4 from J, leaving 19 bases between them. The length of the CDR3 is 16 residues. The CDR3 DNA is TGTGCCAGCCGAAACCTCGCGGGTGGAGGGGCCAACGTCCTGACTTTC. As protein: CASRNLAGGGANVLTF.

This chain connects TRBV6-5 to TRBJ1-3; 7 nucleotides align to TRBD1. Germline V gives CDR1 MNHEY, CDR2 SVGAGI. V dropped 4 bases and J dropped 9; count of bases not matched to a gene: 9. The CDR3 totals 14 residues. In DNA, the CDR3 is TGTGCCAGCAGTTTGACAGGGACGCTCGGCACCATATATTTT. It codes for CASSLTGTLGTIYF.

This clone was seen a handful of times. The rearrangement links TRBV19 to TRBJ2-7, with D tentatively TRBD1 (6 bases). This CDR3 comprises 16 residues. V was clipped by 6 bases and J by 2 bases, with 20 bases between them. From germline, CDR1 is LNHDA and CDR2 SQIVND (reference sequence). For the CDR3, the DNA is TGTGCCAGTAGCAGGCGATTCTCCGGGACAACCTACGAGCAGTACTTC. Its protein product is CASSRRFSGTTYEQYF.

This clone was counted between two and nine times. The genes are TRBV28 and TRBJ2-7; a weak D match, TRBD2 (5 bases). Per germline, CDR1 MDHEN and CDR2 SYDVKM. The CDR3 contains 15 residues. V lost 1 base, J lost 6 bases, and 16 bases lay in between. CDR3 nucleotides: TGTGCCAGCAGTTTATTGCCCATACGGACTGGCGAGCAGTACTTC. It is translated as CASSLLPIRTGEQYF.

The genes are TRBV19 and TRBJ2-7, with 9 bases fitting TRBD2. V was clipped by 8 bases and J by 6 bases; unmatched bases: 8. The CDR3 sequence is 13 residues long. Germline V gene lookup returns CDR1 LNHDA and CDR2 SQIVND (reference sequence). Written as DNA, the CDR3 is TGTGCCAGTCAACTAGCGGGTGCCGCCGAGCAGTACTTC. The encoded protein is CASQLAGAAEQYF.

The chain employs TRBV7-6 and TRBJ1-3; D not certain. The CDR3 totals 17 residues. The germline V and J ends were trimmed by 1 base and 0 bases, with 13 bases remaining between them. Germline V gene lookup returns CDR1 SGHVS and CDR2 FNYEAQ. CDR3 in amino acids: CASSLVTSGSSGNTIYF. DNA of the CDR3: TGTGCCAGCAGCTTAGTTACTTCGGGGAGCTCTGGAAACACCATATATTTT.

V is TRBV2 and J is TRBJ2-7; 10 positions match TRBD1. CDR1 is SNHLY and CDR2 is FYNNEI in the germline V gene. V lost 6 bases, J lost 6 bases, and 8 bases stayed unmatched. The CDR3 extends over 14 amino acids. The CDR3 protein is CASRRGQGIREQYF. CDR3 coding DNA: TGTGCCAGCAGGCGGGGACAGGGGATCCGCGAGCAGTACTTC.

The chain joins TRBV28 to TRBJ2-7; D gene unclear. Germline V gene lookup returns CDR1 MDHEN and CDR2 SYDVKM. The length of the CDR3 is 11 residues. V lost 10 bases and J lost 9, with 16 bases in between. DNA for the CDR3: TGTGCCACCTTGTCGTACTACTTGCAGTACTTC. Its protein is CATLSYYLQYF.

The rearrangement joins TRBV3-1 (or the pseudogene TRBV3-2) to TRBJ1-2, with D perhaps matching TRBD1 (5 bases). The germline V gene has CDR1 LGHDT and CDR2 YNNKEL (reference sequence). V was trimmed by 4 bases and J by 2 bases, leaving 11 bases between them. This CDR3 is built from 14 residues. CDR3 sequence: CASSPRQTNYGYTF. Written as DNA, the CDR3 is TGTGCCAGCAGCCCCCGACAGACCAACTATGGCTACACCTTC.

The V call is TRBV7-2, the J call TRBJ1-5; 7 nucleotides line up with TRBD1. The V and J ends lost 5 bases and 2 bases, in that order; junction bases with no gene match: 6. This CDR3 has 15 residues. Germline assignment: CDR1 SGHTA and CDR2 FQGNSA. CDR3 nucleotides: TGTGCCAGCAGCCCCCAGACAGGGCGCAATCAGCCCCAGCATTTT. It codes for CASSPQTGRNQPQHF.

The chain couples TRBV7-8 to TRBJ1-1; D may be TRBD1 (5 bases). Germline V gives CDR1 SGHVS, CDR2 FQNEAQ. The CDR3 covers 13 residues. The V end was cut by 3 bases, the J end by 2 bases, with 7 bases between. The CDR3 coding sequence is TGTGCCAGCAGCTTTCAGGGAAACACTGAAGCTTTCTTT. This sequence encodes CASSFQGNTEAFF.

The chain carries TRBV5-1 and TRBJ1-1; unclear D gene. The V and J ends lost 5 bases and 2 bases respectively, with 13 bases between them. The CDR3 extends over 14 amino acids. The germline gives CDR1 SGHRS, CDR2 YFSETQ. The CDR3 here is CASSLVTENTEAFF. The CDR3 region has the DNA TGCGCCAGCAGTCTTGTCACTGAAAACACTGAAGCTTTCTTT.

The chain links TRBV9 to TRBJ2-7, with TRBD1 identical over 9 bases. CDR3 size: 15 residues. Germline CDR1 and CDR2: SGDLS and YYNGEE. Germline trimming cut 3 bases from V and 5 bases from J; bases unmatched to any gene: 9. The CDR3, as DNA: TGTGCCAGCAGCGCAGGGGACAGGGTTGTCGACGAGCAGTACTTC. Protein: CASSAGDRVVDEQYF.

A note on this clone: Other DNA sequences in this sample translate to the same CDR3. The chain joins TRBV7-2 to TRBJ2-5, with 8 bases matching TRBD2. V was clipped by 5 bases and J by 4 bases; unmatched bases: 0. The CDR3 contains 12 residues. Germline CDR1 reads SGHTA; CDR2 reads FQGNSA. DNA for the CDR3: TGTGCCAGCAGCCGGGGGGGAGAGACCCAGTACTTC. Its protein is CASSRGGETQYF.

CDR3 nucleotide sequence: TGTGCCACCAGCACCCCCCCGTGGGAGGGATACAATGAGCAGTTCTTC. Protein: CATSTPPWEGYNEQFF. This sequence joins TRBV15 and TRBJ2-1, with 7 bases lining up with TRBD2. In germline, CDR1 is LNHNV, CDR2 YYDKDF (reference sequence). Losses at the gene ends were 4 bases for V and 4 bases for J; bases not matched to a gene: 10. The CDR3 sequence is 16 residues long. Full variable domain (outside the CDR3, taken from reference TRBV15 and TRBJ2-1): DAMVIQNPRYQVTQFGKPVTLSCSQTLNHNVMYWYQQKSSQAPKLLFHYYDKDFNNEADTPDNFQSRRPNTSFCFLDIRSPGLGDTAMYLCATSTPPWEGYNEQFFGPGTRLTVL.

In nucleotides, the CDR3 is TGTGCCAGCAGTTACATCAGAAATAATTCACCCCTCCACTTT. As protein: CASSYIRNNSPLHF. V is TRBV6-5 and J is TRBJ1-6; D gene ambiguous. V shed 2 bases and J shed 5 bases, with 7 bases lying between them. The CDR3 extends over 14 amino acids. Germline V CDR1 and CDR2: MNHEY, SVGAGI.

The rearrangement links TRBV18 to TRBJ1-6, with TRBD1 matching over 7 bases. V shed 0 bases, J shed 7 bases, and the junction held 3 bases outside the gene matches. CDR1 and CDR2 from the germline V gene are KGHSH and LQKENI. The CDR3 extends over 15 amino acids. The CDR3 sequence is CASSPPGQTNSPLHF. The CDR3 region has the DNA TGTGCCAGCTCACCACCGGGACAGACCAATTCACCCCTCCACTTT.

This chain uses TRBV18 with TRBJ2-3; 8 bases line up with TRBD2. The CDR3 contains 14 residues. Germline assignment: CDR1 KGHSH and CDR2 LQKENI. With V trimmed by 6 bases and J by 2 bases, 4 bases remained unmatched. In DNA form, the CDR3 reads TGTGCCAGCTCCCTTAGCGGGGACACAGATACGCAGTATTTT. This translates into CASSLSGDTDTQYF.

The rearrangement uses TRBV19 and TRBJ2-5; 10 bases map to TRBD1. The ends lost 6 bases at V and 4 bases at J; junction bases unmatched: 8. There are 15 residues in the CDR3. Germline V CDR1 and CDR2: LNHDA, SQIVND (reference sequence). The CDR3 DNA reads as TGTGCCAGTAGCGCTCCGGGACAGGGGAGAGAGACCCAGTACTTC. Translation gives CASSAPGQGRETQYF.